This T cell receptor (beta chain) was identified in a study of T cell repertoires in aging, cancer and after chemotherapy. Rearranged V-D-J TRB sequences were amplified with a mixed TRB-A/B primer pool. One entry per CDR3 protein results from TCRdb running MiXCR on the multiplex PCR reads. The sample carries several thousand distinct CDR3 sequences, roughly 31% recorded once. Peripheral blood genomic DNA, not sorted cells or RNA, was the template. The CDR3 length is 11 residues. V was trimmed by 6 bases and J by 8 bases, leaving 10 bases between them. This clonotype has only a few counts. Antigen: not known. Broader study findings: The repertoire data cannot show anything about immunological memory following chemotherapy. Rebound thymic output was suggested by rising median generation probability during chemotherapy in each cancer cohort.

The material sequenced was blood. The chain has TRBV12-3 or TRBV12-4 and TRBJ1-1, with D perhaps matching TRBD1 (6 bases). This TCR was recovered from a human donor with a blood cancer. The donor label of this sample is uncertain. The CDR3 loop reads CASRGTREAFF. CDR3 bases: TGTGCCAGCAGGGGGACAAGAGAAGCTTTCTTT.